The 24 T cell receptor beta chains below all came from one sample that was sequenced in a study of T cell repertoires in cytomegalovirus infection. TCRdb used MiXCR to reprocess the reads, holding one entry per CDR3 protein. The sample lists more than 250,000 distinct CDR3 sequences; just under 25% were seen once. No antigen has been identified for these receptors. This sample comprised cultured PBMCs, obtained from culture after CMV antigen stimulation. These receptors were taken from a human donor in good health (CMV status not recorded). Some clones in this sample may be carry-over from other donors' samples.

J is TRBJ2-7 and V is TRBV12-3 or TRBV12-4; 10 bases are a match to TRBD1. This CDR3 comprises 15 residues. J gave up 5 bases and V 6 bases, and 10 bases lay outside the gene matches. The DNA of the CDR3 is TGTGCCAGCAGATATCACGGGACAGGGGAGCACGAGCAGTACTTC. Protein product: CASRYHGTGEHEQYF.

V usage is TRBV7-9 and J usage is TRBJ1-1; D is uncertain. Germline V lookup: CDR1 SEHNR, CDR2 FQNEAQ (reference sequence). Trimming took 3 bases from V and 7 from J, leaving 9 bases between them. The CDR3 extends over 12 amino acids. CDR3 sequence (DNA): TGTGCCAGCAGCTTGATTCGTCTTGAAGCTTTCTTT. Its translation is CASSLIRLEAFF. Variable domain in full (rest from reference TRBV7-9 and TRBJ1-1): DTGVSQNPRHKITKRGQNVTFRCDPISEHNRLYWYRQTLGQGPEFLTYFQNEAQLEKSRLLSDRFSAERPKGSFSTLEIQRTEQGDSAMYLCASSLIRLEAFFGQGTRLTVV.

This clonotype has just a few counts. CDR3 in amino acids: CASSWQGYSGTYNEQFF. CDR3 DNA: TGTGCCAGCAGTTGGCAAGGGTATAGCGGTACATACAATGAGCAGTTCTTC. The chain has TRBV2 and TRBJ2-1; D is perhaps TRBD2 (6 bases). The germline CDR1 and CDR2 sequences are SNHLY and FYNNEI. V lost 5 bases to trimming and J lost 4 bases, with 21 bases between them. This CDR3 comprises 17 residues.

This clonotype appeared many times. The chain links TRBV7-8 to TRBJ2-1; D may be TRBD1 or TRBD2 (5 bases each). V shed 5 bases and J shed 8 bases, with 13 bases lying between them. From germline, CDR1 is SGHVS and CDR2 FQNEAQ. There are 13 residues in the CDR3. The CDR3 region has the DNA TGTGCCAGCAGCCACGGGACGTATTATGAGCAGTTCTTC. Its translation is CASSHGTYYEQFF.

To note about this clonotype: A much more abundant neighbour one base away suggests this may be a read error. The J gene is TRBJ2-3, the V gene TRBV7-9, with 7 nucleotides matching TRBD2. Germline V gene data show CDR1 as SEHNR and CDR2 as FQNEAQ (reference sequence). The CDR3 is 16 residues long. The CDR3 loop is CASSLASGGSPDMQYF. The DNA for the CDR3 is TGTGCCAGCAGCTTAGCGAGTGGCGGGAGTCCCGATATGCAGTATTTT.

This clonotype was counted between two and nine times. The chain links TRBV12-3 or TRBV12-4 to TRBJ1-1; D is unresolved. Trimming left V 7 bases short and J 0 bases short, with 15 bases between. The CDR3 contains 15 residues. CDR3 in amino acids: CASKRAMVVNTEAFF. The DNA of the CDR3 is TGTGCCAGCAAAAGGGCGATGGTTGTGAACACTGAAGCTTTCTTT.

The chain carries TRBV12-3 or TRBV12-4 and TRBJ1-1; D uncertain. The CDR3 contains 14 residues. With 5 bases removed from V and 3 bases from J, the gap between germline ends came to 13 bases. The CDR3 protein is CASSPKDGHTEAFF. DNA of the CDR3: TGTGCCAGCAGTCCAAAAGACGGACACACTGAAGCTTTCTTT.

In its sample, this clonotype was seen a few times. V and J are TRBV12-3 or TRBV12-4 and TRBJ2-3; D is unclear. CDR3 length: 12 residues. The ends were cut back, 2 bases at V and 5 bases at J, with 5 bases in the middle. The CDR3 reads CASSLRKDTQYF. The DNA for the CDR3 is TGTGCCAGCAGTTTAAGGAAAGATACGCAGTATTTT.

The chain joins TRBV6-2 or TRBV6-3 to TRBJ2-7, with D possibly TRBD1 on 6 matching bases. The CDR3 consists of 17 residues. Per germline, CDR1 MNHEY and CDR2 SVGEGT. V lost 2 bases and J 1 base, leaving 18 bases between the germline ends. The chain's CDR3 is CASSYPTDRPLSYEQYV. Here the CDR3 DNA reads TGTGCCAGCAGTTACCCTACCGACAGGCCTTTATCCTACGAGCAGTACGTC.

The chain combines TRBV10-2 with TRBJ2-1; D not certain. CDR1 and CDR2 from the germline V gene are WSHSY and SAAADI. The CDR3 extends over 12 amino acids. The V end lost 6 bases, the J end lost 6 bases, and 9 bases lay between the germline ends. In nucleotides, the CDR3 is TGCGCCAGCAGCCGCCTAAGCAATGAGCAGTTCTTC. This sequence encodes CASSRLSNEQFF.

CDR3 DNA sequence: TGTGCCACCAGCAGAGATGAGGGCCGGGCCGGGGAGCTGTTTTTT. Residues: CATSRDEGRAGELFF. The rearrangement uses TRBV15 and TRBJ2-2, with D perhaps TRBD2 (5 bases). V gave up 0 bases and J gave up 6 bases, with 11 bases separating them. Looked up from germline, CDR1 is LNHNV and CDR2 is YYDKDF (reference sequence). This CDR3 contains 15 residues.

V usage is TRBV19 and J usage is TRBJ2-2; D is unclear. The length of the CDR3 is 15 residues. The V gene lost 1 base and the J gene lost 5 bases, with 11 bases spanning the gap. CDR1 is LNHDA and CDR2 is SQIVND in the germline V gene (reference sequence). In DNA form, the CDR3 reads TGTGCCAGTAGTATAGCCCGCCTTGGGACCGGGGAGCTGTTTTTT. This encodes CASSIARLGTGELFF.

This clonotype came up many times. Written as DNA, the CDR3 is TGTGCCAGCAGCTTTGCACCACCGGGGGGCACAGATACGCAGTATTTT. Translation gives CASSFAPPGGTDTQYF. The chain carries TRBV7-2 and TRBJ2-3; D is perhaps TRBD2 (6 bases). V lost 3 bases and J lost 1, with 14 bases in between. The germline V gene encodes CDR1 SGHTA and CDR2 FQGNSA. The CDR3 has 16 amino acids.

This clonotype was counted only a few times. This chain joins TRBV6-8 and TRBJ2-7; tentatively, D is TRBD1 (5 bases). The ends were cut back, 6 bases at V and 6 bases at J, with 12 bases in the middle. CDR3 length equals 12 residues. The germline V gene has CDR1 MNHGY and CDR2 SAAAGT. The DNA for the CDR3 is TGTGCCAGCAGCCCAGCAGGGATCGAGCAGTACGTC. As protein: CASSPAGIEQYV.

This clonotype was detected only a few times. The V and J genes are TRBV6-2 or TRBV6-3 and TRBJ1-4, with 9 bases that match TRBD1. The V and J ends lost 8 bases and 0 bases, in that order; junction bases with no gene match: 7. The V gene's germline CDR1 is MNHEY and CDR2 SVGEGT. This CDR3 has 16 residues. The CDR3 DNA reads TGTGCCAGCGGATCGGACAGGGGAGCAACTAATGAAAAACTGTTTTTT. Protein: CASGSDRGATNEKLFF.

J is TRBJ2-2 and V is TRBV19; TRBD1 matches 10 bases. The V gene end was trimmed by 5 bases and the J gene end by 4 bases; junction bases not matched to a gene: 4. The CDR3 totals 15 residues. CDR1 and CDR2 from the germline V gene are LNHDA and SQIVND (reference sequence). As DNA, the CDR3 is TGTGCCAGTAGTGTGGACAGGGGGTTCACCGGGGAGCTGTTTTTT. Its protein product is CASSVDRGFTGELFF.

The chain links TRBV7-2 to TRBJ2-3; perhaps TRBD2 as D (5 bases). V lost 4 bases to trimming and J lost 4 bases, with 12 bases between them. This CDR3 contains 14 residues. Germline values: CDR1 SGHTA, CDR2 FQGNSA. The CDR3 sequence is CASSSWTGADTQYF. Written as DNA, the CDR3 is TGTGCCAGCAGCTCATGGACCGGGGCAGATACGCAGTATTTT.

The chain links TRBV12-3 or TRBV12-4 to TRBJ2-3, with D tentatively TRBD2 (5 bases). This CDR3 region has 13 residues. Trimming removed 10 bases from V and 2 bases from J, with 13 bases in between. The chain's CDR3 is CATRRRTTDTQYF. In DNA, the CDR3 is TGTGCCACCCGGCGGAGGACCACAGATACGCAGTATTTT.

The chain is built from TRBV19 and TRBJ2-7; TRBD1 agrees at 9 bases. CDR3 length: 15 amino acids. Germline V gives CDR1 LNHDA, CDR2 SQIVND (reference sequence). J gave up 0 bases and V 5 bases, and 5 bases lay outside the gene matches. CDR3 sequence reads: CASSYRDRASYEQYF. The CDR3 nucleotides read TGTGCCAGTAGTTACCGGGACAGGGCCTCCTACGAGCAGTACTTC.

Points on this clonotype: The junction differs from germline at one of its ends, possibly a read error. The V gene is TRBV7-2, the J gene TRBJ2-2; 10 nucleotides match TRBD2. This CDR3 has 15 amino acids. Germline assignment: CDR1 SGHTA and CDR2 FQGNSA. Here the CDR3 reads CASSLGLAGDGALFF. The CDR3 coding sequence is TGTGCCAGCAGCTTAGGTCTAGCGGGAGACGGGGCGCTGTTTTTT.

This clonotype has only a few counts. V usage is TRBV19 and J usage is TRBJ1-5; a possible D gene is TRBD1 (6 bases). CDR1 LNHDA and CDR2 SQIVND come from the germline V gene (reference sequence). The CDR3 contains 15 residues. Trimming removed 4 bases at V and 2 bases at J, with 12 bases between. CDR3 nucleotide sequence: TGTGCCAGTAGTAGGGGGGGCGCTGGCAATCAGCCCCAGCATTTT. Protein: CASSRGGAGNQPQHF.

This clonotype has ten or more counts. The chain joins TRBV7-2 to TRBJ2-1, with D perhaps matching TRBD2 (6 bases). V dropped 2 bases and J dropped 2 bases, with 10 bases sitting between them. Germline lookup yields CDR1 SGHTA and CDR2 FQGNSA. The CDR3 runs 15 residues. CDR3 in amino acids: CASSLQAGPYNEQFF. For the CDR3, the DNA is TGTGCCAGCAGCTTACAAGCGGGCCCCTACAATGAGCAGTTCTTC.

This clonotype has just a few counts. The genes are TRBV18 and TRBJ1-5; D is undetermined. In germline, CDR1 is KGHSH, CDR2 LQKENI. Trimming cost V 0 bases and J 3 bases, with 6 bases left between them. This CDR3 contains 14 residues. The CDR3 DNA reads TGTGCCAGCTCACCACCGACATACAATCAGCCCCAGCATTTT. Translating it yields CASSPPTYNQPQHF. Based on the CDR3 plus reference TRBV18 and TRBJ1-5, the full variable domain is NAGVMQNPRHLVRRRGQEARLRCSPMKGHSHVYWYRQLPEEGLKFMVYLQKENIIDESGMPKERFSAEFPKEGPSILRIQQVVRGDSAAYFCASSPPTYNQPQHFGDGTRLSIL.

This clonotype was recorded a few times. The rearrangement links TRBV29-1 to TRBJ1-2; D is uncertain. CDR3 length: 12 amino acids. Germline CDR1 is SQVTM and CDR2 is ANQGSEA. V was trimmed by 2 bases and J by 4 bases, leaving 8 bases between them. This CDR3 is CSVERRGYGYTF. Here the CDR3 DNA reads TGCAGCGTTGAACGGCGGGGCTATGGCTACACCTTC.